Each of the 27 T cell receptor beta chains below was sequenced from the same sample in a study of blood T cells in healthy people across ages. The second PCR ran roughly 7 to 11 cycles with a sample-barcoded 5' primer and J-beta primers. One entry per CDR3 protein results from TCRdb running MiXCR on the 5' RACE reads. The sample consists of 270,000 or so distinct CDR3 sequences, around 30% of them appearing once. Sequenced sample: blood. The receptors come from a woman in her seventies in good health.

This clonotype was recorded a few times. This chain uses TRBV4-1 with TRBJ2-7, with 9 bases matching TRBD1. The V and J ends lost 2 bases and 6 bases, in that order; junction bases with no gene match: 11. This CDR3 comprises 16 residues. Germline loops: CDR1 MGHRA, CDR2 YSYEKL. DNA for the CDR3: TGCGCCAGCAGCCAAAAACCGGGACAGGGTTTTGTCGAGCAGTACTTC. This gives the protein CASSQKPGQGFVEQYF.

This clonotype was found once. The genes are TRBV5-8 and TRBJ2-7, with a tentative D call TRBD2 (5 bases). The end of the DNA aligns better with TRBJ2-1, so the J call may be wrong. CDR3 size: 15 residues. Germline loops: CDR1 SGHTS, CDR2 YDEGEE. CDR3 amino acids: CASTNGISVTNEQFF. CDR3 bases: TGTGCCAGCACCAACGGGATTTCGGTAACCAATGAGCAGTTCTTC.

The chain combines TRBV5-6 with TRBJ2-3; possible D gene TRBD1, 6 bases. Trimming took 0 bases from V and 0 from J, leaving 14 bases between them. Germline CDR1 is SGHDT and CDR2 is YYEEEE. This CDR3 spans 17 amino acids. The DNA of the CDR3 is TGTGCCAGCAGCTTGGCCGTTGGGACAACTAGCACAGATACGCAGTATTTT. Translation: CASSLAVGTTSTDTQYF.

In its sample, this clonotype was seen a few times. The chain uses TRBV7-2 and TRBJ2-5, with D hard to call. The J call may not be correct, given that the DNA end is closer to TRBJ2-1. Germline V CDR1 and CDR2: SGHTA, FQGNSA. CDR3 length: 13 residues. Written as DNA, the CDR3 is TGTGCCAGCAGCTTGTCGGATTACAATGAGCAGTTCTTC. This gives the protein CASSLSDYNEQFF.

About this clonotype: This may be a read error: a much more frequent sequence differs by one nucleotide. The V and J genes are TRBV20-1 and TRBJ1-4; D gene unclear. Germline V lookup: CDR1 DFQATT, CDR2 SNEGSKA (reference sequence). There are 14 residues in the CDR3. Trimming removed 6 bases at V and 5 bases at J, with 16 bases between. DNA for the CDR3: TGCAGTGCCCCTGACGCAGGTCAAAATGAAAAACTGTTTTTT. It encodes CSAPDAGQNEKLFF.

The chain is built from TRBV7-9 and TRBJ2-5, with D possibly TRBD2 on 6 matching bases. Between the trimmed V and J ends, which lost 5 bases and 4 bases, there was a span of 11 bases. CDR1 is SEHNR and CDR2 is FQNEAQ in the germline V gene (reference sequence). The CDR3 contains 13 residues. This CDR3 is CASSRNGRETQYF. The CDR3 nucleotides are TGTGCCAGCAGCCGAAACGGGAGAGAGACCCAGTACTTC.

As regards this clonotype: One end of the junction does not line up with germline, which may come from a read error. The chain recombines TRBV18 with TRBJ2-4; D uncertain. The CDR3 extends over 14 amino acids. CDR1 is KGHSH and CDR2 is LQKENI in the germline V gene. CDR3 sequence: CASSPQLAKNIQYF. In DNA, the CDR3 is TGTGCCAGCTCCCCACAACTAGCCAAAAACATTCAGTACTTC.

The chain has TRBV28 and TRBJ2-7; 11 bases map to TRBD2. Germline trimming cut 6 bases from V and 6 bases from J; bases unmatched to any gene: 10. Looked up from germline, CDR1 is MDHEN and CDR2 is SYDVKM. The CDR3 covers 15 residues. In nucleotides, the CDR3 is TGTGCCAGCAGCCAACGGACCCTAGCGGGAGGCGAGCAGTACTTC. It is translated as CASSQRTLAGGEQYF. Using reference TRBV28 and TRBJ2-7 for the parts outside the CDR3, the full variable domain is DVKVTQSSRYLVKRTGEKVFLECVQDMDHENMFWYRQDPGLGLRLIYFSYDVKMKEKGDIPEGYSVSREKKERFSLILESASTNQTSMYLCASSQRTLAGGEQYFGPGTRLTVT.

This clonotype was picked up one time. The genes are TRBV25-1 and TRBJ2-1; D unresolved. V was clipped by 5 bases and J by 0 bases, with 8 bases between them. The CDR3 sequence is 14 residues long. Germline lookup yields CDR1 MGHDK and CDR2 SYGVNS. DNA for the CDR3: TGTGCCAGCAGTACGGAAAGCTCCTACAATGAGCAGTTCTTC. Its translation is CASSTESSYNEQFF.

The chain uses TRBV29-1 and TRBJ2-5; D might be TRBD1 (6 bases). From germline, CDR1 is SQVTM and CDR2 ANQGSEA. CDR3 size: 15 residues. Trimming pared 4 bases from V and 4 bases from J, leaving 19 bases between. The CDR3 coding sequence is TGCAGCGTTGCTACAGGGACGGCCCAGGGAGAGACCCAGTACTTC. It translates to CSVATGTAQGETQYF.

In this sample, this clonotype turned up a few times. This chain joins TRBV5-8 and TRBJ2-3, with 7 positions matching TRBD1. The ends lost 3 bases at V and 1 base at J; junction bases unmatched: 5. CDR1 and CDR2 (germline): SGHTS, YDEGEE. This CDR3 has 15 amino acids. The DNA of the CDR3 is TGTGCCAGCAGCTACGGACAGGTGGGCACAGATACGCAGTATTTT. Residues: CASSYGQVGTDTQYF.

This clonotype was seen more than once but under ten times. The chain has TRBV5-1 and TRBJ2-1; 8 bases line up with TRBD1. J was trimmed by 9 bases and V by 4 bases; bases with no gene match: 9. CDR3 length: 14 residues. Germline CDR1 SGHRS, CDR2 YFSETQ. The DNA of the CDR3 is TGCGCCAGCAGCCCGAGACAGGGGACGGGTGAGCAGTTCTTC. It translates to CASSPRQGTGEQFF. Full variable domain (outside the CDR3, taken from reference TRBV5-1 and TRBJ2-1): KAGVTQTPRYLIKTRGQQVTLSCSPISGHRSVSWYQQTPGQGLQFLFEYFSETQRNKGNFPGRFSGRQFSNSRSEMNVSTLELGDSALYLCASSPRQGTGEQFFGPGTRLTVL.

The chain employs TRBV12-3 or TRBV12-4 and TRBJ2-7, with a possible D match to TRBD1 (6 bases). There are 12 residues in the CDR3. The V gene lost 4 bases and the J gene lost 7 bases, with 11 bases spanning the gap. The CDR3: CASSWGHSEQYF. In nucleotides, the CDR3 is TGTGCCAGCAGTTGGGGGCACTCTGAGCAGTACTTC.

J is TRBJ1-1 and V is TRBV3-1; D perhaps matches TRBD1 (5 bases). Trimming left V 4 bases short and J 1 base short, with 16 bases between. Germline V lookup: CDR1 LGHDT, CDR2 YNNKEL (reference sequence). CDR3 length equals 16 residues. The CDR3 bases are TGTGCCAGCAGCCTAGGCGGAAGGGGAGGGAACACTGAAGCTTTCTTT. Residues: CASSLGGRGGNTEAFF.

The chain couples TRBV7-2 to TRBJ2-7; D call uncertain. Germline V gives CDR1 SGHTA, CDR2 FQGNSA. CDR3 length: 13 amino acids. V lost 2 bases to trimming and J lost 5 bases, with 10 bases between them. CDR3 in amino acids: CASSLPPFHEQYF. Written as DNA, the CDR3 is TGTGCCAGCAGCTTACCCCCATTCCACGAGCAGTACTTC. The full variable domain, rest sourced from reference TRBV7-2 and TRBJ2-7, is GAGVSQSPSNKVTEKGKDVELRCDPISGHTALYWYRQSLGQGLEFLIYFQGNSAPDKSGLPSDRFSAERTGGSVSTLTIQRTQQEDSAVYLCASSLPPFHEQYFGPGTRLTVT.

This chain uses TRBV21-1 with TRBJ2-7. TRBV21-1 is an annotated pseudogene. The CDR3 extends over 12 amino acids. CDR3 bases: TGTGCCAGCAGCAAACAATCCGAACGGCAGTACTTC. Residues: CASSKQSERQYF.

This clonotype was found a few times. The V and J genes are TRBV18 and TRBJ1-2; tentative D call: TRBD1 (5 bases). The germline gives CDR1 KGHSH, CDR2 LQKENI. This CDR3 has 13 residues. V lost 2 bases and J lost 4, with 8 bases in between. CDR3 DNA sequence: TGTGCCAGCTCACCAACCGACAGCTATGGCTACACCTTC. Amino acids: CASSPTDSYGYTF.

This clonotype has ten or more counts. This rearrangement joins TRBV5-1 to TRBJ2-5, with D maybe TRBD2 (5 bases). Judging by the DNA end, TRBJ2-7 fits better; the J call may be wrong. This CDR3 is 17 amino acids long. Germline CDR1 SGHRS, CDR2 YFSETQ. CDR3 nucleotides: TGCGCCAGCACACTGGCCCCTACCCCGGGAAGTCTACACGAGCAGTACTTC. This gives the protein CASTLAPTPGSLHEQYF.

The chain carries TRBV7-9 and TRBJ2-2, with 7 positions matching TRBD1. The germline CDR1 and CDR2 sequences are SEHNR and FQNEAQ (reference sequence). The CDR3 loop spans 14 amino acids. With V trimmed by 4 bases and J by 4 bases, 3 bases remained unmatched. The CDR3 is CASSWDRATGELFF. In DNA, the CDR3 is TGTGCCAGCAGCTGGGACAGAGCCACCGGGGAGCTGTTTTTT.

The J gene is TRBJ1-2, the V gene TRBV29-1, with TRBD1 matching over 7 bases. After removal of 4 bases from V and 6 bases from J, the junction contained 8 bases not matched to a gene. The V gene's germline CDR1 is SQVTM and CDR2 ANQGSEA. The CDR3 totals 13 residues. The CDR3 is CSVVRGQIDGYTF. As DNA, the CDR3 is TGCAGCGTTGTGAGGGGACAGATAGATGGCTACACCTTC. The full variable domain, with the rest looked up from reference TRBV29-1 and TRBJ1-2, is SAVISQKPSRDICQRGTSLTIQCQVDSQVTMMFWYRQQPGQSLTLIATANQGSEATYESGFVIDKFPISRPNLTFSTLTVSNMSPEDSSIYLCSVVRGQIDGYTFGSGTRLTVV.

V is TRBV10-3 and J is TRBJ2-5; 7 nucleotides match TRBD2. The germline V gene encodes CDR1 ENHRY and CDR2 SYGVKD. The CDR3 has 14 residues. The trim removed 3 bases at V and 5 bases at J, leaving 6 bases unmatched. CDR3 bases: TGTGCCATCAGTGACGGGAGGCCGGGTGAGACCCAGTACTTC. Protein product: CAISDGRPGETQYF.

The chain links TRBV28 to TRBJ1-1; D might be TRBD1 (5 bases). The V gene lost 2 bases and the J gene lost 0 bases, with 7 bases spanning the gap. Germline CDR1 and CDR2: MDHEN and SYDVKM. The CDR3 has 14 residues. This CDR3 reads CASSLGTLNTEAFF. As DNA, the CDR3 is TGTGCCAGCAGTTTAGGGACCCTGAACACTGAAGCTTTCTTT.

The chain recombines TRBV20-1 with TRBJ2-1; 7 nucleotides align to TRBD2. From germline, CDR1 is DFQATT and CDR2 SNEGSKA (reference sequence). Trimming at V came to 4 bases and at J to 2 bases, leaving 11 bases not matched to a gene. The CDR3 loop spans 16 amino acids. The CDR3 nucleotides are TGCAGTGCTACCACCCTTCTAGCGGCTACCTACAATGAGCAGTTCTTC. Translating gives CSATTLLAATYNEQFF.

This clonotype has a handful of counts. This chain uses TRBV12-3 or TRBV12-4 with TRBJ2-5; no firm D call. The CDR3 runs 15 residues. Trimming took off 2 bases at V and 5 bases at J, with 15 bases between the two ends. The CDR3 sequence is CASSLHLMGGETQYF. The CDR3, as DNA: TGTGCCAGCAGTTTACATTTGATGGGTGGGGAGACCCAGTACTTC.

This clonotype was seen a handful of times. The J gene is TRBJ1-2, the V gene TRBV9; weak D call: TRBD1 (6 bases). Germline CDR1 and CDR2: SGDLS and YYNGEE. The CDR3 extends over 15 amino acids. Trimming took off 4 bases at V and 4 bases at J, with 17 bases between the two ends. CDR3 amino acids: CASSPRGGSTYGYTF. The CDR3 DNA reads as TGTGCCAGCAGCCCCCGTGGGGGCAGCACCTATGGCTACACCTTC.

This clonotype occurred many times. V is TRBV9 and J is TRBJ1-3; D gene ambiguous. The V end lost 0 bases, the J end lost 0 bases, and 13 bases lay between the germline ends. The CDR3 is 17 amino acids. CDR1 and CDR2 (germline): SGDLS, YYNGEE. CDR3 sequence: CASSVAGHASSGNTIYF. CDR3 DNA sequence: TGTGCCAGCAGCGTAGCTGGCCACGCAAGCTCTGGAAACACCATATATTTT.

The CDR3 DNA follows: TGTGCCAGCAGCTTTTTGGGACTAGCGGGACAAAAGACCCAGTACTTC. Translating gives CASSFLGLAGQKTQYF. The chain uses TRBV7-2 and TRBJ2-5, with 13 nucleotides matching TRBD2. V was clipped by 3 bases and J by 6 bases; unmatched bases: 7. This CDR3 is 16 amino acids long. Germline V CDR1 and CDR2: SGHTA, FQGNSA.